The 24 T cell receptor beta chains reported below all come from one sample, sequenced in a study of human thymus T cells (TCRdb year 2020). The library relied on the immunoSEQ multiplex PCR assay. This is the immuneACCESS table as TCRdb keeps it, with only in-frame sequences that have V and J called. A part of the clones is gone; compared with another copy, unresolved V genes explain less than half, and the rest is unexplained. Across this sample there are under 70,000 clones, with 90% to 95% seen only once. In total, the top ten clones hold 5.5% to 7% of the sample. The sequenced sample was blood. The source of these receptors is a boy under two years old with a congenital heart defect but otherwise immunologically healthy.

J is TRBJ2-7 and V is TRBV7-9, with 9 bases matching TRBD2. Per the germline V gene, CDR1 is SEHNR and CDR2 is FQNEAQ (reference sequence). The CDR3 runs to 16 residues. V was clipped by 5 bases and J by 2 bases; unmatched bases: 10. The CDR3 region is CASSPKLAGEAYEQYF. CDR3 in DNA: TGTGCCAGCAGCCCTAAACTAGCGGGTGAGGCCTACGAGCAGTACTTC.

The J gene is TRBJ2-3, the V gene TRBV15, with D uncertain. Trimming pared 3 bases from V and 2 bases from J, leaving 6 bases between. The CDR3 runs to 13 residues. Germline CDR1 and CDR2: LNHNV and YYDKDF (reference sequence). The CDR3 DNA is TGTGCCACCAGCAGCGAAACCACAGATACGCAGTATTTT. Translation gives CATSSETTDTQYF.

The gene calls are TRBV2 and TRBJ2-5, with 8 positions matching TRBD1. J was trimmed by 4 bases and V by 6 bases; bases with no gene match: 19. Germline V gene data show CDR1 as SNHLY and CDR2 as FYNNEI. The CDR3 loop spans 18 amino acids. The CDR3 loop is CASRTTSLDRGPTETQYF. Written as DNA, the CDR3 is TGTGCCAGCAGGACCACCTCACTAGACAGGGGACCCACAGAGACCCAGTACTTC.

This clone was recorded only once. This chain uses TRBV28 with TRBJ2-1; 9 bases map to TRBD2. The CDR3 runs 16 residues. Germline CDR1 reads MDHEN; CDR2 reads SYDVKM. V was pared by 6 bases and J by 3 bases, with 9 bases of the junction left unmatched. CDR3: CASREKGTSSYNEQFF. DNA for the CDR3: TGTGCCAGCAGGGAAAAAGGGACTAGCAGCTACAATGAGCAGTTCTTC.

The chain joins TRBV11-1 to TRBJ2-1, with 14 bases fitting TRBD2. The CDR3 runs to 15 residues. Germline values: CDR1 SGHAT, CDR2 FQDESV (reference sequence). V gave up 1 base and J gave up 7 bases; unmatched junction bases: 0. Written as DNA, the CDR3 is TGTGCCAGCAGCTTAGGGACTAGCGGGAGGAATGAGCAGTTCTTC. It specifies CASSLGTSGRNEQFF.

The chain uses TRBV11-1 and TRBJ2-7; D gene ambiguous. Trimming shortened V by 6 bases and J by 2 bases, and 14 bases separated the two germline ends. Looked up from germline, CDR1 is SGHAT and CDR2 is FQDESV (reference sequence). The CDR3 spans 14 residues. The CDR3 loop reads CASRSTVPPYEQYF. In DNA, the CDR3 is TGTGCCAGCAGATCCACAGTTCCGCCCTACGAGCAGTACTTC.

The chain combines TRBV6-5 with TRBJ2-2; D may match TRBD1 or TRBD2 (6 bases each). Between the trimmed V and J ends, which lost 7 bases and 5 bases, there was a span of 17 bases. This CDR3 spans 15 amino acids. Germline CDR1 and CDR2: MNHEY and SVGAGI. CDR3 nucleotide sequence: TGTGCCAGCAAACCCGGGGGCCGTCGGACCGGGGAGCTGTTTTTT. Translated, it gives CASKPGGRRTGELFF.

This clone was seen a handful of times. This chain links TRBV4-2 with TRBJ1-5; D might be TRBD1 (5 bases). Germline-derived CDR1 and CDR2 are LGHNA and YNFKEQ. The germline V and J ends were trimmed by 4 bases and 9 bases, with 7 bases remaining between them. CDR3 length: 11 amino acids. The DNA of the CDR3 is TGTGCCAGCAGCCGGGGCGGGCCCCAGCATTTT. Amino acids: CASSRGGPQHF.

The CDR3 region is CATGQIHEQYF. As DNA, the CDR3 is TGTGCCACGGGACAAATACACGAGCAGTACTTC. The chain recombines TRBV6-5 with TRBJ2-7; possibly TRBD1 for D (6 bases). The germline V and J ends were trimmed by 10 bases and 5 bases, with 12 bases remaining between them. CDR3 size: 11 residues. Germline V CDR1 and CDR2: MNHEY, SVGAGI.

The gene calls are TRBV19 and TRBJ2-2; TRBD1 matches at 9 bases. CDR3 length: 14 residues. V lost 10 bases, J lost 0 bases, and 3 bases stayed unmatched. Per germline, CDR1 LNHDA and CDR2 SQIVND (reference sequence). The CDR3 nucleotides are TGTGCCATCCGACAGGGGGCGAACACCGGGGAGCTGTTTTTT. It codes for CAIRQGANTGELFF.

V and J are TRBV30 and TRBJ2-1, with D uncertain. The V end lost 0 bases, the J end lost 0 bases, and 6 bases lay between the germline ends. The CDR3 spans 14 residues. CDR1 and CDR2 (germline): GTSNPN, SVGIG (reference sequence). The CDR3 region has the DNA TGTGCCTGGAGTGTACACAGCTCCTACAATGAGCAGTTCTTC. Its protein product is CAWSVHSSYNEQFF.

The genes are TRBV7-9 and TRBJ2-1; D ambiguous. In germline, CDR1 is SEHNR, CDR2 FQNEAQ (reference sequence). The CDR3 loop spans 12 amino acids. V lost 3 bases and J lost 5, with 5 bases in between. Here the CDR3 DNA reads TGTGCCAGCAGCTTTGGAGACAATGAGCAGTTCTTC. Its translation: CASSFGDNEQFF.

This clone occurred a few times. J is TRBJ1-1 and V is TRBV5-1; the D is unclear. Germline CDR1 is SGHRS and CDR2 is YFSETQ. The CDR3 sequence is 15 residues long. V was trimmed by 0 bases and J by 0 bases, leaving 9 bases between them. The CDR3 spells CASSLGMSLNTEAFF. DNA for the CDR3: TGCGCCAGCAGCTTGGGTATGTCCTTGAACACTGAAGCTTTCTTT.

The rearrangement links TRBV28 to TRBJ2-5; D unclear. Trimming removed 3 bases at V and 2 bases at J, with 7 bases between. There are 13 residues in the CDR3. Per germline, CDR1 MDHEN and CDR2 SYDVKM. The CDR3 region is CASSLGQQETQYF. The CDR3 DNA reads TGTGCCAGCAGTTTGGGCCAACAAGAGACCCAGTACTTC. Full variable domain (rest looked up from reference TRBV28 and TRBJ2-5): DVKVTQSSRYLVKRTGEKVFLECVQDMDHENMFWYRQDPGLGLRLIYFSYDVKMKEKGDIPEGYSVSREKKERFSLILESASTNQTSMYLCASSLGQQETQYFGPGTRLLVL.

This chain uses TRBV7-9 with TRBJ1-5; D is uncertain. The germline V gene encodes CDR1 SEHNR and CDR2 FQNEAQ (reference sequence). V was shortened by 1 base and J by 6 bases, with 7 bases between the two germline ends. The CDR3 loop spans 13 amino acids. The CDR3 DNA reads as TGTGCCAGCAGCTTAGGGTCAGTTCAGCCCCAGCATTTT. It translates to CASSLGSVQPQHF.

This clone was found a few times. V gene TRBV6-5 combines with J gene TRBJ2-5; D call uncertain. This CDR3 comprises 11 residues. The germline V and J ends were trimmed by 6 bases and 5 bases, with 7 bases remaining between them. In germline, CDR1 is MNHEY, CDR2 SVGAGI. CDR3 DNA: TGTGCCAGCAGAACACGGGAGACCCAGTACTTC. Protein: CASRTRETQYF.

The chain recombines TRBV6-1 with TRBJ2-5; 13 bases fit TRBD2. CDR1 and CDR2 from the germline V gene are MNHNS and SASEGT. This CDR3 contains 13 residues. With 6 bases clipped from V and 5 bases from J, the junction kept 0 bases outside the gene matches. The CDR3 region has the DNA TGTGCCAGCAGACTAGCGGGGGGGGAGACCCAGTACTTC. As protein: CASRLAGGETQYF.

The chain carries TRBV5-1 and TRBJ2-5, with TRBD2 matching 9 bases. This CDR3 region has 13 residues. Germline CDR1 is SGHRS and CDR2 is YFSETQ. The ends lost 3 bases at V and 3 bases at J; junction bases unmatched: 0. CDR3 in DNA: TGCGCCAGCAGCTGGACTAGCGAAGAGACCCAGTACTTC. Its protein is CASSWTSEETQYF.

The chain has TRBV11-2 and TRBJ2-3; 10 bases map to TRBD2. The CDR3 runs to 15 residues. The junction had 2 bases not matched to a gene; V was cut back by 5 bases and J by 0 bases. Per germline, CDR1 SGHAT and CDR2 FQNNGV. CDR3 nucleotide sequence: TGTGCCAGCAGCCCTAGCGGGAGAAGCACAGATACGCAGTATTTT. Its translation is CASSPSGRSTDTQYF.

V gene TRBV15 combines with J gene TRBJ2-7; D uncertain. This CDR3 region has 13 residues. From germline, CDR1 is LNHNV and CDR2 YYDKDF (reference sequence). V was cut by 4 bases and J by 0 bases, with 7 bases left in between. The CDR3 DNA sequence: TGTGCCACCAGCACAGGATCCTCCTACGAGCAGTACTTC. Its protein is CATSTGSSYEQYF.

The rearrangement joins TRBV19 to TRBJ1-1; 7 nucleotides agree with TRBD1. Trimming at V came to 2 bases and at J to 4 bases, leaving 7 bases not matched to a gene. CDR1 and CDR2 (germline): LNHDA, SQIVND (reference sequence). The CDR3 is 15 residues long. The CDR3, as DNA: TGTGCCAGTAGTATAAACAGGGGTGTAGGCACTGAAGCTTTCTTT. Its protein product is CASSINRGVGTEAFF.

V and J are TRBV5-6 and TRBJ2-5; 7 positions agree with TRBD1. Judging by the DNA end, TRBJ2-7 fits better; the J call may be wrong. The germline V gene encodes CDR1 SGHDT and CDR2 YYEEEE. This CDR3 is 13 amino acids long. CDR3 coding DNA: TGTGCCAGCAGCTTATTACAGGGGCACGAGCAGTACTTC. Translated: CASSLLQGHEQYF.

The rearrangement uses TRBV5-1 and TRBJ2-5; D perhaps matches TRBD2 (5 bases). The CDR3 extends over 14 amino acids. Germline V gene data show CDR1 as SGHRS and CDR2 as YFSETQ. The V end was cut by 5 bases, the J end by 0 bases, with 11 bases between. This chain's CDR3 is CASRRRTNQETQYF. The CDR3 coding sequence is TGCGCCAGCAGGAGGAGGACCAACCAAGAGACCCAGTACTTC.

This clone is a singleton in its sample. The rearrangement joins TRBV10-2 to TRBJ2-1, with 10 positions matching TRBD1. The germline V gene has CDR1 WSHSY and CDR2 SAAADI. The CDR3 is made up of 14 amino acids. After removal of 5 bases from V and 7 bases from J, the junction contained 5 bases not matched to a gene. CDR3 DNA sequence: TGCGCCAGCAGTCTGGGACAGGGGAAGAATGAGCAGTTCTTC. The encoded protein is CASSLGQGKNEQFF.